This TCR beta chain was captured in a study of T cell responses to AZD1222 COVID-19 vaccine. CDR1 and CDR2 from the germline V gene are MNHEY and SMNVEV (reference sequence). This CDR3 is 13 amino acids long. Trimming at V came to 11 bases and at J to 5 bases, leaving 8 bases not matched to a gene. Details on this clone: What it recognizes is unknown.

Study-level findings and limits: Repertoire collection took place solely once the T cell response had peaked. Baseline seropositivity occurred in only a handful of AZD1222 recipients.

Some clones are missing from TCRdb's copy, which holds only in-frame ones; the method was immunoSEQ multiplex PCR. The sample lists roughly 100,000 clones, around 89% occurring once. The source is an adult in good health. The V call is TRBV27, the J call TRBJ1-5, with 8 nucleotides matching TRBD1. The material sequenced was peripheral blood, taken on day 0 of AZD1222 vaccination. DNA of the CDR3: TGTGCCGGCACTCAGGGGGCGCATCAGCCCCAGCATTTT. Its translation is CAGTQGAHQPQHF.